Sequencing of this T cell receptor beta chain was carried out in a study of blood T cells in healthy people across ages. Approximately 9 milliliters was the volume of peripheral blood drawn from each donor. Trimming took off 8 bases at V and 0 bases at J, with 11 bases between the two ends. This CDR3 has 13 amino acids. CDR1 and CDR2 (germline): MDHEN, SYDVKM. Together with a sample-barcoded 5' primer, a J-beta primer mix was included in a second PCR lasting roughly 6 to 12 cycles. Each CDR3 protein is one row after TCRdb ran MiXCR on the 5' RACE reads. This sample has 1.5 million or so distinct CDR3 sequences, with approximately 42% found just once.

Sequencing was performed on blood. V gene TRBV28 combines with J gene TRBJ2-7; no firm D call. The sequence came from a woman between 18 and 30 years old in good health. This chain's CDR3 is CASVNSGSYEQYF. The CDR3 nucleotides read TGTGCCAGCGTAAACAGTGGCTCCTACGAGCAGTACTTC.